These T cell receptor beta chains were read from a single sample in a study of cytomegalovirus exposure and HLA in healthy donors. Sequenced by immunoSEQ multiplex PCR; TCRdb stores in-frame clones only, minus some. Counted here are 150,000 to 200,000 clones, roughly 73% occurring once; the ten biggest clones make up under 1.5%. Sample: PBMCs. The receptors come from a woman in her twenties or thirties in good health and CMV-seronegative. CDR3s include the opening cysteine and the closing phenylalanine or tryptophan. The order of the fields is D gene, V gene, clone size, J gene, CDR3 DNA, CDR3 protein. D genes are given only for firm matches. Only some rows state a clone size, as once, few, many or a class for expanded clones.

D gene: -; V gene: TRBV28; clone size: -; J gene: TRBJ1-2; CDR3 DNA: TGTGCCAGCAGTCCGCCGGAGGGACCCCGTCTCGGCTACACCTTC; CDR3 protein: CASSPPEGPRLGYTF
D gene: TRBD2; V gene: TRBV2; clone size: -; J gene: TRBJ2-1; CDR3 DNA: TGTGCCAGCAGTGAAGCGGGGCTAGCGGGGGGGCCTCGAGGCAATGAGCAGTTCTTC; CDR3 protein: CASSEAGLAGGPRGNEQFF
D gene: -; V gene: TRBV2; clone size: -; J gene: TRBJ2-2; CDR3 DNA: TGTGCCAGCAGTCCGAGAACCGGGGAGCTGTTTTTT; CDR3 protein: CASSPRTGELFF
D gene: -; V gene: TRBV4-2; clone size: once; J gene: TRBJ2-5; CDR3 DNA: TGTGCCAGCAGCCAAGACAGGGTGAAGGAGACCCAGTACTTC; CDR3 protein: CASSQDRVKETQYF
D gene: TRBD2; V gene: TRBV29-1; clone size: -; J gene: TRBJ2-3; CDR3 DNA: TGCAGCGTTAGCCCTCCCGGGACTAGCGGGGAGGCGGATCCGCAGTATTTT; CDR3 protein: CSVSPPGTSGEADPQYF
D gene: -; V gene: TRBV7-9; clone size: -; J gene: TRBJ1-1; CDR3 DNA: TGTGCCAGCAGCTTAGAAGTATGGGGAGCGGAAGCTTTCTTT; CDR3 protein: CASSLEVWGAEAFF
D gene: TRBD2; V gene: TRBV7-9; clone size: -; J gene: TRBJ2-5; CDR3 DNA: TGTGCCAGCAGCTTAGCGGGGGGGTACCAAGAGACCCAGTACTTC; CDR3 protein: CASSLAGGYQETQYF
D gene: -; V gene: TRBV2; clone size: -; J gene: TRBJ1-6; CDR3 DNA: TGTGCCAGCAGGGCGCGGACAAACTATAATTCACCCCTCCACTTT; CDR3 protein: CASRARTNYNSPLHF
D gene: -; V gene: TRBV20-1; clone size: -; J gene: TRBJ2-7; CDR3 DNA: TGCAGTGCTAGAGTGGTCTCGGGGCAGTACTTC; CDR3 protein: CSARVVSGQYF
D gene: -; V gene: TRBV28; clone size: -; J gene: TRBJ1-2; CDR3 DNA: TGTGCCAGCAGTTTATATACAGCAGGTGGCTACACCTTC; CDR3 protein: CASSLYTAGGYTF
D gene: -; V gene: TRBV6-1; clone size: -; J gene: TRBJ2-6; CDR3 DNA: TGTGCCAGCAGTGAAGGGAGGGCTGGGGCCAACGTCCTGACTTTC; CDR3 protein: CASSEGRAGANVLTF
D gene: -; V gene: TRBV29-1; clone size: -; J gene: TRBJ2-7; CDR3 DNA: TGCAGCGTTGAAGTGGGGCTTCGGGGGAGGGAGCAGTACTTC; CDR3 protein: CSVEVGLRGREQYF
D gene: -; V gene: TRBV10-3; clone size: -; J gene: TRBJ2-3; CDR3 DNA: TGTGCCATCAGTGAGTCGAAGGGGGGGAGCACAGATACGCAGTATTTT; CDR3 protein: CAISESKGGSTDTQYF